This T cell receptor beta chain was profiled in a study of CD8 T cells in ankylosing spondylitis. TCRdb used MiXCR to reprocess the 5' RACE reads, holding one entry per CDR3 protein. The profile shows 150,000 to 200,000 distinct CDR3 sequences, roughly 13% of them singletons. This clonotype has a count of ten or more. The V end was cut by 4 bases, the J end by 4 bases, with 12 bases between. Germline CDR1 and CDR2: ENHRY and SYGVKD. This CDR3 is built from 14 residues. This receptor was obtained from a female donor with ankylosing spondylitis or in good health (not recorded which). The chain joins TRBV10-3 to TRBJ2-3; possible D gene TRBD2, 5 bases. Sequencing was done on a sample of blood, either unsorted or a sorted T cell fraction (not recorded which). For the CDR3, the DNA is TGTGCCATCAGTGGAGAGGGCAGTTCAGATACGCAGTATTTT. Translation gives CAISGEGSSDTQYF.